These 23 T cell receptor beta chains came from one sample sequenced in a study of T cell changes during pregnancy in multiple sclerosis. Using immunoSEQ multiplex PCR, the repertoire was profiled, and TCRdb retains in-frame clones only, with some absent. The repertoire holds roughly 100,000 clones, around 90% seen once, with roughly 1.5% in the top ten. This material consisted of peripheral blood, taken after pregnancy. The receptor set was obtained from a female donor with multiple sclerosis, enrolled in a pregnancy study.

This chain connects TRBV6-5 to TRBJ1-5, with D possibly TRBD1 on 6 matching bases. V lost 4 bases and J lost 4, with 17 bases in between. Germline CDR1 reads MNHEY; CDR2 reads SVGAGI. The CDR3 covers 16 residues. The CDR3 DNA sequence: TGTGCCAGCAGTTCTATACAGGGAAATGGTAATCAGCCCCAGCATTTT. Its protein is CASSSIQGNGNQPQHF.

In its sample, this clone was seen once. V gene TRBV27 combines with J gene TRBJ2-7; 7 positions agree with TRBD2. Germline V lookup: CDR1 MNHEY, CDR2 SMNVEV (reference sequence). Unmatched junction bases numbered 9, after V lost 3 bases and J lost 1 base. The CDR3 loop spans 16 amino acids. CDR3 protein: CASSFNRRESSYEQYF. CDR3 bases: TGTGCCAGCAGTTTTAATCGGCGGGAGTCATCCTACGAGCAGTACTTC.

This chain connects TRBV2 to TRBJ2-7, with D tentatively TRBD1 (6 bases). The germline V gene encodes CDR1 SNHLY and CDR2 FYNNEI. CDR3 length: 13 residues. Trimming cost V 5 bases and J 1 base, with 9 bases left between them. The CDR3 coding sequence is TGTGCCAGCAGTAGGGACACTTCCTACGAGCAGTACTTC. Protein product: CASSRDTSYEQYF.

The chain joins TRBV27 to TRBJ2-2, with 7 nucleotides matching TRBD2. The CDR3 is 18 residues long. The V and J ends lost 4 bases and 0 bases, in that order; junction bases with no gene match: 11. The germline V gene has CDR1 MNHEY and CDR2 SMNVEV (reference sequence). The CDR3, as DNA: TGTGCCAGCAGTTCACGGAGGGGAGGGCTCCCGAACACCGGGGAGCTGTTTTTT. Translated: CASSSRRGGLPNTGELFF.

The chain carries TRBV9 and TRBJ2-1; 8 nucleotides align to TRBD2. Germline V gene lookup returns CDR1 SGDLS and CDR2 YYNGEE. The CDR3 is 18 residues long. The V segment lost 2 bases and the J segment 6 bases; nucleotides outside the gene matches: 16. The CDR3, as DNA: TGTGCCAGCAGCGTCGTCCCCCCCGGGAGCGGGGGTGCCAATGAGCAGTTCTTC. Amino acid sequence: CASSVVPPGSGGANEQFF.

The chain joins TRBV5-1 to TRBJ2-7, with TRBD1 as a possible D gene (6 bases). The CDR3 extends over 14 amino acids. Germline-derived CDR1 and CDR2 are SGHRS and YFSETQ. With 0 bases removed from V and 4 bases from J, the gap between germline ends came to 11 bases. The CDR3 loop reads CASSLAGDIYEQYF. CDR3 nucleotide sequence: TGCGCCAGCAGCTTGGCCGGGGACATTTACGAGCAGTACTTC. Supplemented by reference TRBV5-1 and TRBJ2-7, the full variable domain reads KAGVTQTPRYLIKTRGQQVTLSCSPISGHRSVSWYQQTPGQGLQFLFEYFSETQRNKGNFPGRFSGRQFSNSRSEMNVSTLELGDSALYLCASSLAGDIYEQYFGPGTRLTVT.

The chain couples TRBV11-3 to TRBJ2-3; a possible D gene is TRBD2 (6 bases). The CDR3 length is 15 residues. The germline V gene has CDR1 SGHNT and CDR2 YENEEA. With 4 bases removed from V and 4 bases from J, the gap between germline ends came to 15 bases. CDR3 nucleotide sequence: TGTGCCAGCAGCTCGGGGGAAGGTTGGGCAGATACGCAGTATTTT. Translating it yields CASSSGEGWADTQYF. Drawing the rest from reference TRBV11-3 and TRBJ2-3, the complete variable domain is EAGVVQSPRYKIIEKKQPVAFWCNPISGHNTLYWYLQNLGQGPELLIRYENEEAVDDSQLPKDRFSAERLKGVDSTLKIQPAELGDSAVYLCASSSGEGWADTQYFGPGTRLTVL.

J is TRBJ2-7 and V is TRBV2; 12 bases fit TRBD2. Trimming cost V 5 bases and J 6 bases; bases outside gene matches: 11. The CDR3 has 16 amino acids. Germline loops: CDR1 SNHLY, CDR2 FYNNEI. CDR3 residues: CASSYQGPSGRGEQYF. CDR3 nucleotides: TGTGCCAGCAGTTATCAGGGGCCTAGCGGGAGGGGCGAGCAGTACTTC.

The chain has TRBV15 and TRBJ1-4; D may be TRBD1 (6 bases). V was clipped by 0 bases and J by 3 bases, with 11 bases between them. In germline, CDR1 is LNHNV, CDR2 YYDKDF (reference sequence). This CDR3 contains 16 residues. CDR3 DNA sequence: TGTGCCACCAGCAGAGATCTAGGACAGTCTAATGAAAAACTGTTTTTT. Translation gives CATSRDLGQSNEKLFF.

The J gene is TRBJ1-3, the V gene TRBV11-2; the D is unclear. Trimming took 1 base from V and 4 from J, leaving 11 bases between them. The V gene's germline CDR1 is SGHAT and CDR2 FQNNGV. CDR3 length equals 15 residues. DNA of the CDR3: TGTGCCAGCAGCTTAGTACCGGGAGCAGGAAACACCATATATTTT. Translating it yields CASSLVPGAGNTIYF.

This clone appeared a single time. The V and J genes are TRBV27 and TRBJ1-2; D may be TRBD1 (6 bases). The V end lost 5 bases, the J end lost 6 bases, and 22 bases lay between the germline ends. CDR1 and CDR2 (germline): MNHEY, SMNVEV (reference sequence). CDR3 length: 16 amino acids. The CDR3 nucleotides are TGTGCCAGCAGTCCTTCCCCGACAGGAAGGATACATGGCTACACCTTC. Its translation is CASSPSPTGRIHGYTF.

This chain connects TRBV6-5 to TRBJ1-1; D unclear. Germline V gene lookup returns CDR1 MNHEY and CDR2 SVGAGI. This CDR3 comprises 13 residues. The ends were cut back, 4 bases at V and 4 bases at J, with 10 bases in the middle. CDR3 sequence: CASSSRRTTEAFF. CDR3 nucleotide sequence: TGTGCCAGCAGTTCCAGGAGGACCACTGAAGCTTTCTTT.

The J gene is TRBJ2-7, the V gene TRBV18; 10 nucleotides line up with TRBD1. V shed 1 base and J 9 bases; nucleotides not matched to a gene: 9. The CDR3 extends over 15 amino acids. The germline V gene encodes CDR1 KGHSH and CDR2 LQKENI. DNA for the CDR3: TGTGCCAGCTCACCACGACAGGGGGCCGATACCGCGCAGTACTTC. Translation gives CASSPRQGADTAQYF.

This clone has just one count. The V call is TRBV5-1, the J call TRBJ2-2; D uncertain. V shed 0 bases and J shed 0 bases, with 9 bases lying between them. The length of the CDR3 is 16 residues. Germline loops: CDR1 SGHRS, CDR2 YFSETQ. CDR3 sequence: CASSLEEIANTGELFF. In nucleotides, the CDR3 is TGCGCCAGCAGCTTGGAAGAAATAGCGAACACCGGGGAGCTGTTTTTT.

This chain joins TRBV28 and TRBJ1-2, with 9 bases aligning to TRBD1. V gave up 4 bases and J gave up 7 bases; unmatched junction bases: 4. Germline V CDR1 and CDR2: MDHEN, SYDVKM. This CDR3 is 13 amino acids long. The CDR3 loop is CASSSPGQGGYTF. CDR3 DNA sequence: TGTGCCAGCAGTTCCCCGGGACAGGGTGGCTACACCTTC.

The V gene is TRBV7-9, the J gene TRBJ1-1; 11 bases map to TRBD1. CDR3 length: 14 residues. Trimming took 5 bases from V and 4 from J; bases not matched to a gene: 3. Per germline, CDR1 SEHNR and CDR2 FQNEAQ (reference sequence). The CDR3 reads CASSRGTGGTEAFF. CDR3 nucleotides: TGTGCCAGCAGCAGAGGGACAGGGGGCACTGAAGCTTTCTTT.

The chain combines TRBV11-3 with TRBJ2-5; 13 nucleotides line up with TRBD2. Germline V gene sequence: CDR1 SGHNT, CDR2 YENEEA. V lost 5 bases, J lost 9 bases, and 3 bases stayed unmatched. This CDR3 spans 13 amino acids. The CDR3 spells CASSTGLAGPQYF. CDR3 DNA sequence: TGTGCCAGCAGCACGGGACTAGCGGGACCCCAGTACTTC.

J is TRBJ2-1 and V is TRBV15; 11 bases are shared with TRBD2. V was clipped by 1 base and J by 1 base; unmatched bases: 3. Germline CDR1 and CDR2: LNHNV and YYDKDF (reference sequence). This CDR3 is 17 amino acids long. CDR3 in DNA: TGTGCCACCAGCAGAGGGACTAGCGGGTCTTCCTACAATGAGCAGTTCTTC. This translates into CATSRGTSGSSYNEQFF. Together with reference TRBV15 and TRBJ2-1, the CDR3 gives the full variable domain: DAMVIQNPRYQVTQFGKPVTLSCSQTLNHNVMYWYQQKSSQAPKLLFHYYDKDFNNEADTPDNFQSRRPNTSFCFLDIRSPGLGDTAMYLCATSRGTSGSSYNEQFFGPGTRLTVL.

The gene calls are TRBV5-6 and TRBJ1-2; 9 bases fit TRBD1. The germline gives CDR1 SGHDT, CDR2 YYEEEE. The CDR3 is made up of 13 amino acids. Trimming at V came to 4 bases and at J to 8 bases, leaving 6 bases not matched to a gene. CDR3 protein: CASSRDREGGYTF. The CDR3 coding sequence is TGTGCCAGCAGCCGGGACAGGGAGGGGGGCTACACCTTC.

The genes are TRBV18 and TRBJ1-1; weak D call: TRBD1 (5 bases). This CDR3 is built from 14 residues. V was shortened by 3 bases and J by 1 base, with 9 bases between the two germline ends. Per germline, CDR1 KGHSH and CDR2 LQKENI. The CDR3 sequence: CASSPVGGNTEAFF. CDR3 DNA: TGTGCCAGCTCACCGGTGGGGGGGAACACTGAAGCTTTCTTT.

The chain combines TRBV2 with TRBJ2-1, with 8 nucleotides matching TRBD2. Germline V gene data show CDR1 as SNHLY and CDR2 as FYNNEI. The CDR3 has 15 residues. Germline trimming cut 4 bases from V and 8 bases from J; bases unmatched to any gene: 10. The CDR3 protein is CASSVFGLASDEQFF. CDR3 DNA: TGTGCCAGCAGTGTCTTTGGACTAGCAAGCGATGAGCAGTTCTTC.

The gene calls are TRBV10-3 and TRBJ2-2; 9 bases fit TRBD1. This CDR3 spans 13 amino acids. Germline V gene data show CDR1 as ENHRY and CDR2 as SYGVKD. V shed 6 bases, J shed 5 bases, and the junction held 1 base outside the gene matches. The CDR3 nucleotides are TGTGCCATCAGGGACAGGGGAACCGGGGAGCTGTTTTTT. Translating it yields CAIRDRGTGELFF.

The CDR3 region is CASSPGRGRDIGYTF. The CDR3 bases are TGTGCCAGCTCACCAGGCAGGGGGCGCGATATTGGCTACACCTTC. The chain recombines TRBV18 with TRBJ1-2; 8 bases are a match to TRBD1. Germline lookup yields CDR1 KGHSH and CDR2 LQKENI. With V trimmed by 2 bases and J by 7 bases, 9 bases remained unmatched. The CDR3 sequence is 15 residues long.